This T cell receptor beta chain was identified during a study of blood T cell repertoires in COVID-19. As originally analysed: From reference gene primer amplification, estimates of nucleated cell counts were derived. Produced via immunoSEQ multiplex PCR; TCRdb's table is partial and in-frame only. That table supplies the V and J calls and clone size; D and trimming were determined from the DNA. Among almost 350,000 clones listed, around nine tenths were seen once. Germline CDR1 and CDR2: SGHDT and YYEEEE. The CDR3 sequence is 18 residues long. Trimming took 4 bases from V and 4 from J; bases not matched to a gene: 16.

The TCR originated in a woman between 25 and 40 years old who had been exposed to COVID-19. The chain recombines TRBV5-6 with TRBJ2-3, with 9 nucleotides matching TRBD2. The specimen sequenced was PBMCs or T cells enriched from blood (not recorded which). The CDR3 sequence: CASSPRPQREDASDTQYF. In DNA form, the CDR3 reads TGTGCCAGCAGCCCCCGCCCGCAGCGGGAGGACGCCTCAGATACGCAGTATTTT.